These 5 T cell receptor beta chains originate from one sample sequenced in a study of cytomegalovirus exposure and HLA in healthy donors. It was with 60 Vbeta and 13 Jbeta primers that the PCR ran. Profiled with immunoSEQ multiplex PCR; TCRdb holds only in-frame clones, not every one. The table includes 120,000 or so clones, about 68% detected once. The source material was PBMCs. Every receptor here comes from a man aged 35-49 years in good health and CMV-seropositive.

The V and J genes are TRBV28 and TRBJ2-7; tentatively, D is TRBD1 (5 bases). Germline V gives CDR1 MDHEN, CDR2 SYDVKM. The CDR3 is 14 amino acids. V dropped 4 bases and J dropped 0 bases, with 10 bases sitting between them. Here the CDR3 reads CASSSTGYSYEQYF. The CDR3 DNA is TGTGCCAGCAGTTCTACAGGTTACTCCTACGAGCAGTACTTC.

V usage is TRBV6-5 and J usage is TRBJ2-7; D perhaps matches TRBD2 (5 bases). Germline CDR1 MNHEY, CDR2 SVGAGI. CDR3 length: 10 amino acids. The V and J ends lost 8 bases and 4 bases respectively, with 6 bases between them. The CDR3: CASGRYEQYF. The DNA for the CDR3 is TGTGCCAGCGGGAGATACGAGCAGTACTTC.

The chain is built from TRBV7-3 and TRBJ1-1; unclear D gene. The germline V and J ends were trimmed by 2 bases and 10 bases, with 14 bases remaining between them. There are 13 residues in the CDR3. Germline lookup yields CDR1 SGHTA and CDR2 FQGTGA. In nucleotides, the CDR3 is TGTGCCAGCAGCTTATCGGAATCCGCGGCAGCTTTCTTT. Translated, it gives CASSLSESAAAFF. The full variable domain, completed using reference TRBV7-3 and TRBJ1-1, is GAGVSQTPSNKVTEKGKYVELRCDPISGHTALYWYRQSLGQGPEFLIYFQGTGAADDSGLPNDRFFAVRPEGSVSTLKIQRTERGDSAVYLCASSLSESAAAFFGQGTRLTVV.

The J gene is TRBJ2-7, the V gene TRBV10-1; 11 positions agree with TRBD1. After removal of 3 bases from V and 4 bases from J, the junction contained 5 bases not matched to a gene. The CDR3 totals 15 residues. The germline CDR1 and CDR2 sequences are WNHNN and SYGVQD (reference sequence). CDR3 in amino acids: CASSDPGQGEYEQYF. For the CDR3, the DNA is TGCGCCAGCAGTGACCCGGGACAGGGGGAATACGAGCAGTACTTC.

This clone has just one count. The genes are TRBV6-6 and TRBJ1-2; D may be TRBD1 (5 bases). This CDR3 is built from 13 residues. The ends were cut back, 5 bases at V and 8 bases at J, with 15 bases in the middle. Germline assignment: CDR1 MNHNY and CDR2 SVGAGI (reference sequence). CDR3 in amino acids: CASSTSTGGGYTF. CDR3 coding DNA: TGTGCCAGCAGTACCTCTACAGGAGGGGGCTACACCTTC.